This T cell receptor (beta chain) comes out of a study of CD8+ T cells in alopecia areata. In each case, RNA was isolated and then reverse transcribed into cDNA as the sequencing template. The assay was immunoSEQ multiplex PCR, and TCRdb's table has in-frame clones only and misses some. Of some 190,000 clones listed, roughly 46% are singletons. The CDR3 is 15 amino acids. From germline, CDR1 is ENHRY and CDR2 SYGVKD. The V and J ends lost 6 bases and 1 base, in that order; junction bases with no gene match: 5. This clone was counted between two and nine times. Stated treatment: oral pan-JAK inhibitor, 5-10 mg twice daily.

The specimen was CD8+ T cells sorted from blood, collected at roughly week 53, from a patient treated with tofacitinib. The chain employs TRBV10-3 and TRBJ2-7, with 11 nucleotides matching TRBD1. This clonotype originated in a human donor with alopecia areata. Here the CDR3 DNA reads TGTGCCATCAGGGACAGGGGGCGAAAATCCTACGAGCAGTACTTC. This translates into CAIRDRGRKSYEQYF.